The rows below give T cell receptor beta chains drawn from one sample of a study of identical twins. TCRdb independently ran MiXCR on the 5' RACE reads; one entry per CDR3 protein. This table has around 650,000 distinct CDR3 sequences, less than 9% appearing once. These data also featured in a second study, about yellow fever vaccine responses in identical twins.

Sequencing was done on a sample of PBMCs. The source of these receptors is a woman younger than 30 in good health. The CDR3 runs from the conserved cysteine through the conserved F or W. Each record gives: D gene, CDR3 length, clone size, V gene, J gene, CDR3 protein, CDR3 DNA. D genes are given only for firm matches. Size tells how often a clone was seen (once, few, many) or the class of an expanded clone, and some rows leave it out.

>TRBD1|15|many|TRBV7-2|TRBJ1-1
CASSPGTGMNTEAFF
TGTGCCAGCAGCCCTGGGACAGGAATGAACACTGAAGCTTTCTTT
>.|16|.|TRBV5-5|TRBJ1-4
CASSLVVRPWDEKLFF
TGTGCCAGCAGCTTGGTCGTCAGACCTTGGGATGAAAAACTGTTTTTT
>.|12|.|TRBV12-3/TRBV12-4|TRBJ1-2
CASSLTEYGYTF
TGTGCCAGCAGTCTGACGGAGTATGGCTACACCTTC
>.|13|few|TRBV11-2|TRBJ2-1
CASSSAIDSEQFF
TGTGCCAGCAGCTCAGCAATAGACAGTGAGCAGTTCTTC
>TRBD2|16|many|TRBV25-1|TRBJ2-1
CASRTSGRHSYNEQFF
TGTGCCAGCAGGACTAGCGGGAGGCACTCCTACAATGAGCAGTTCTTC
>.|14|.|TRBV5-1|TRBJ2-5
CASRPSVWEETQYF
TGCGCCAGCAGACCCTCCGTCTGGGAGGAGACCCAGTACTTC
>.|13|many|TRBV6-1|TRBJ1-1
CASSTGPWRGAFF
TGTGCCAGCAGTACGGGGCCTTGGAGGGGAGCTTTCTTT
>TRBD2|14|few|TRBV20-1|TRBJ2-1
CSGTRTSGYNEQFF
TGCAGTGGAACTAGGACTAGCGGATACAATGAGCAGTTCTTC
>TRBD1|15|few|TRBV9|TRBJ2-7
CASSPRQGSTYEQYF
TGTGCCAGCAGCCCCCGACAGGGGTCGACCTACGAGCAGTACTTC
>TRBD2|19|many|TRBV7-7|TRBJ2-1
CASSPRTSGGSSSYNEQFF
TGTGCCAGCAGCCCTAGGACTAGCGGGGGATCGAGCTCCTACAATGAGCAGTTCTTC
>.|14|.|TRBV19|TRBJ2-7
CASSSLPGSYEQYF
TGTGCCAGTAGTAGCTTGCCGGGTAGCTACGAGCAGTACTTC
>.|15|many|TRBV5-1|TRBJ2-3
CASSFSALGTDTQYF
TGCGCCAGCAGCTTTTCAGCCCTTGGGACAGATACGCAGTATTTT
>.|15|many|TRBV12-3/TRBV12-4|TRBJ1-1
CASSYLGTVNTEAFF
TGTGCCAGCAGTTACCTTGGGACGGTGAACACTGAAGCTTTCTTT
>.|14|few|TRBV7-2|TRBJ2-7
CASSLVGLYYEQYF
TGTGCCAGCAGCTTAGTGGGTTTGTACTACGAGCAGTACTTC
>.|17|few|TRBV19|TRBJ1-2
CASSMSPAVLMVAGYTF
TGTGCCAGTAGTATGTCCCCTGCAGTGTTAATGGTAGCTGGCTACACCTTC
>TRBD2|15|few|TRBV2|TRBJ2-3
CASSEDSGAWDTQYF
TGTGCCAGCAGTGAAGATAGCGGGGCGTGGGATACGCAGTATTTT
>.|12|many|TRBV29-1|TRBJ2-1
CSVDGRFDEQFF
TGCAGCGTTGACGGCAGGTTCGATGAGCAGTTCTTC
>TRBD1|16|.|TRBV29-1|TRBJ2-6
CSVDRDRASGANVLTF
TGCAGCGTTGACCGGGACAGGGCATCGGGGGCCAACGTCCTGACTTTC
>.|15|.|TRBV3-1|TRBJ2-3
CASSLWISSTDTQYF
TGTGCCAGCAGCCTGTGGATTTCTAGCACAGATACGCAGTATTTT
>TRBD2|22|few|TRBV13|TRBJ2-2
CASSFPKLPGLAGGPGTGELFF
TGTGCCAGCAGCTTCCCCAAACTCCCGGGACTAGCGGGAGGGCCGGGCACCGGGGAGCTGTTTTTT
>.|12|.|TRBV20-1|TRBJ1-5
CSSRRQDQPQHF
TGCAGTTCTCGCCGGCAGGATCAGCCCCAGCATTTT
>TRBD1|15|.|TRBV20-1|TRBJ2-3
CWMDRVEVGADTQYF
TGCTGGATGGACAGGGTCGAGGTAGGGGCAGATACGCAGTATTTT
>.|16|few|TRBV28|TRBJ2-1
CASSSPPGNRRNEQFF
TGTGCCAGCAGTTCCCCCCCGGGGAACAGGCGCAATGAGCAGTTCTTC
>TRBD2|14|.|TRBV5-1|TRBJ2-3
CASTPSGGSDTQYF
TGCGCCAGCACCCCCTCGGGGGGGTCAGATACGCAGTATTTT
>TRBD2|16|many|TRBV4-2|TRBJ2-2
CASSQAGGGNTGELFF
TGTGCCAGCAGCCAAGCGGGAGGTGGGAACACCGGGGAGCTGTTTTTT
>.|15|few|TRBV10-3|TRBJ2-1
CAISNQGPPYNEQFF
TGTGCCATCAGTAACCAGGGACCCCCCTACAATGAGCAGTTCTTC
>.|12|many|TRBV12-3/TRBV12-4|TRBJ2-7
CASSPTGFEQYF
TGTGCCAGCAGCCCCACAGGGTTCGAGCAGTACTTC
>.|16|many|TRBV7-8|TRBJ2-7
CASSLDLGSFDYEQYF
TGTGCCAGCAGCTTAGATTTAGGCTCGTTCGACTACGAGCAGTACTTC
>.|11|few|TRBV15|TRBJ1-4
CATSREQKLFF
TGTGCCACCAGCAGAGAACAAAAACTGTTTTTT
>.|15|many|TRBV4-1|TRBJ2-7
CASSAQQGSRYEQYF
TGCGCCAGCAGCGCCCAGCAGGGTTCCAGGTACGAGCAGTACTTC
>TRBD2|15|few|TRBV29-1|TRBJ2-5
CSVARGSGGQETQYF
TGCAGCGTTGCCCGAGGGAGCGGGGGGCAAGAGACCCAGTACTTC
>.|14|.|TRBV5-5|TRBJ2-7
CASSAPTGAYEQYF
TGTGCCAGCAGCGCCCCGACAGGCGCCTACGAGCAGTACTTC
>TRBD1|16|many|TRBV7-9|TRBJ2-7
CASSLSRDRVPYEQYF
TGTGCCAGCAGCCTCTCTCGGGACAGGGTCCCCTACGAGCAGTACTTC
>.|15|many|TRBV15|TRBJ2-7
CATSGTGNIAYEQYF
TGTGCCACCAGCGGTACAGGGAACATAGCGTACGAGCAGTACTTC
>.|13|many|TRBV5-1|TRBJ2-1
CASSSGTYNEQFF
TGCGCCAGCTCGAGCGGTACCTACAATGAGCAGTTCTTC
>TRBD2|13|many|TRBV20-1|TRBJ2-5
CSAGTRTQETQYF
TGCAGTGCTGGGACTAGAACCCAAGAGACCCAGTACTTC
>.|12|few|TRBV20-1|TRBJ1-1
CSPKLPNTEAFF
TGCAGCCCGAAACTCCCGAACACTGAAGCTTTCTTT
>.|13|.|TRBV20-1|TRBJ2-7
CSARIGRAYEQYF
TGCAGTGCCAGGATAGGCAGGGCCTACGAGCAGTACTTC
>.|16|few|TRBV14|TRBJ2-5
CASSQGLSLFAETQYF
TGTGCCAGCAGCCAAGGTCTGAGCCTCTTCGCCGAGACCCAGTACTTC
>.|12|.|TRBV7-9|TRBJ2-5
CASSPEGGDQYF
TGTGCCAGCAGTCCCGAGGGGGGAGACCAGTACTTC
>.|12|.|TRBV28|TRBJ1-6
CASSVSLSPLHF
TGTGCCAGCAGTGTTAGTCTGTCACCCCTCCACTTT
>TRBD1|13|.|TRBV9|TRBJ1-2
CAIDRDRVYGYTF
TGTGCCATCGACCGGGACAGAGTCTATGGCTACACCTTC
>TRBD2|19|few|TRBV11-2|TRBJ2-3
CASSRLAGISSGPTDTQYF
TGTGCCAGCAGCCGCTTAGCGGGGATATCCTCGGGCCCCACAGATACGCAGTATTTT
>TRBD2|14|few|TRBV20-1|TRBJ2-1
CSARRLAGVNEQFF
TGCAGTGCTAGAAGACTAGCGGGGGTGAATGAGCAGTTCTTC
>.|15|many|TRBV6-2/TRBV6-3|TRBJ1-1
CASRSRGSRDTEAFF
TGTGCCAGCAGGTCCCGGGGGTCCCGGGACACTGAAGCTTTCTTT
>.|16|.|TRBV28|TRBJ2-3
CASSLTPSENTDTQYF
TGTGCCAGCAGTTTAACCCCCAGCGAGAACACAGATACGCAGTATTTT
>TRBD1|15|few|TRBV5-1|TRBJ2-1
CASSLEGTGFNEQFF
TGCGCCAGCAGCTTGGAGGGGACAGGGTTCAATGAGCAGTTCTTC
>TRBD1|14|.|TRBV28|TRBJ2-1
CASRLDRGYNEQFF
TGTGCCAGCAGACTCGACAGGGGGTACAATGAGCAGTTCTTC
>.|13|few|TRBV2|TRBJ2-1
CASSEGPYNEQFF
TGTGCCAGCAGTGAAGGTCCCTACAATGAGCAGTTCTTC
>.|12|many|TRBV11-2|TRBJ2-1
CASSLAGQEQFF
TGTGCCAGCAGCTTAGCAGGGCAAGAACAGTTCTTC
>TRBD2|15|.|TRBV13|TRBJ2-5
CASSSRLAGSETQYF
TGTGCCAGCAGCTCCCGACTAGCGGGGTCGGAGACCCAGTACTTC
>.|16|few|TRBV3-1|TRBJ2-7
CASSQEAQDPSYEQYF
TGTGCCAGCAGCCAAGAGGCGCAGGACCCCTCCTACGAGCAGTACTTC
>TRBD1|14|.|TRBV29-1|TRBJ2-7
CSVNPTTGGYEQYF
TGCAGCGTCAACCCTACGACAGGGGGTTACGAGCAGTACTTC
>.|17|.|TRBV11-2|TRBJ2-1
CASSLVGFAEAYNEQFF
TGTGCCAGCAGCCTCGTGGGATTTGCGGAGGCTTACAATGAGCAGTTCTTC
>.|16|.|TRBV5-6|TRBJ2-5
CASSLAGWRGEETQYF
TGTGCCAGCAGTTTGGCGGGGTGGAGGGGAGAAGAGACCCAGTACTTC
>.|14|few|TRBV6-2/TRBV6-3|TRBJ1-6
CASSYSGENSPLHF
TGTGCCAGCAGTTACAGCGGTGAAAATTCACCCCTCCACTTT
>.|14|few|TRBV28|TRBJ2-1
CASSLGGTEKGRFF
TGTGCCAGCAGTTTAGGAGGGACCGAAAAAGGTCGGTTCTTC